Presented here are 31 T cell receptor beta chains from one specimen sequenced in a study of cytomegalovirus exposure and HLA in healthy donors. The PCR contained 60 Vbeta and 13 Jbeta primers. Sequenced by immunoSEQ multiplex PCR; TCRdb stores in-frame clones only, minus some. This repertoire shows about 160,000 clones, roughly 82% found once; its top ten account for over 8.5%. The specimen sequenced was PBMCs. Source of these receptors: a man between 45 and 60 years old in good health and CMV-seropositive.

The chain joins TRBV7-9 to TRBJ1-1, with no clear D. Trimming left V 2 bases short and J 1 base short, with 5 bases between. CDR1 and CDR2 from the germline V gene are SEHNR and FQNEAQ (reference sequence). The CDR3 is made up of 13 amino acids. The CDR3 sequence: CASSLRGNTEAFF. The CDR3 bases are TGTGCCAGCAGCTTACGGGGGAACACTGAAGCTTTCTTT.

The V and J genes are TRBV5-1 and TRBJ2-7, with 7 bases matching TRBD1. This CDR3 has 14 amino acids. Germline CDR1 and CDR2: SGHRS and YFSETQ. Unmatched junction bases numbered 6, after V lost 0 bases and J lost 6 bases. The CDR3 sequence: CASSLGDSLREQYF. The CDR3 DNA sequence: TGCGCCAGCAGCTTGGGGGACAGTTTACGCGAGCAGTACTTC. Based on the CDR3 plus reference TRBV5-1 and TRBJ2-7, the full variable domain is KAGVTQTPRYLIKTRGQQVTLSCSPISGHRSVSWYQQTPGQGLQFLFEYFSETQRNKGNFPGRFSGRQFSNSRSEMNVSTLELGDSALYLCASSLGDSLREQYFGPGTRLTVT.

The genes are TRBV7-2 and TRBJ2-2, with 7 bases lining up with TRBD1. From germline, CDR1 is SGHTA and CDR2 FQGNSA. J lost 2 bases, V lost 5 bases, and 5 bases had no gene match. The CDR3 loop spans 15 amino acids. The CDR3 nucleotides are TGTGCCAGCAGCCGGGACAGCGGTAACACCGGGGAGCTGTTTTTT. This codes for CASSRDSGNTGELFF. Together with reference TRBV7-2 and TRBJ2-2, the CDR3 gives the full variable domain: GAGVSQSPSNKVTEKGKDVELRCDPISGHTALYWYRQSLGQGLEFLIYFQGNSAPDKSGLPSDRFSAERTGGSVSTLTIQRTQQEDSAVYLCASSRDSGNTGELFFGEGSRLTVL.

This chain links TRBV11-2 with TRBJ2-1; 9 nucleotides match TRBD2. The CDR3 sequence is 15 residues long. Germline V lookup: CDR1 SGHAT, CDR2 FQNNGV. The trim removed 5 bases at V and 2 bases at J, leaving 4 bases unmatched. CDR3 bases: TGTGCCAGCAGCCAGCGGGGGGACACCTACAATGAGCAGTTCTTC. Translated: CASSQRGDTYNEQFF.

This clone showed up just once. CDR3 loop: CASSEGAGTQYF. As DNA, the CDR3 is TGTGCCAGTAGTGAGGGGGCGGGGACCCAGTACTTC. The chain recombines TRBV19 with TRBJ2-5; TRBD1 matches 7 bases. This CDR3 spans 12 amino acids. Germline V lookup: CDR1 LNHDA, CDR2 SQIVND (reference sequence). Losses at the gene ends were 5 bases for V and 7 bases for J; bases not matched to a gene: 4.

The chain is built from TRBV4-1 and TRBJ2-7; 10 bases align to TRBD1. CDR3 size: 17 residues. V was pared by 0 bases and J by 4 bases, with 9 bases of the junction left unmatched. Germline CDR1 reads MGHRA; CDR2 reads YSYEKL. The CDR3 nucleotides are TGCGCCAGCAGCCAAGATACGGCCGGGACAGGGGAATACGAGCAGTACTTC. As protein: CASSQDTAGTGEYEQYF.

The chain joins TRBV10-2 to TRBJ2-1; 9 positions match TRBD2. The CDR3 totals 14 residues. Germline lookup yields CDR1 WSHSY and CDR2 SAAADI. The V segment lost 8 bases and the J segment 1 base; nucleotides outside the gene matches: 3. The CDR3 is CASGLAGSYNEQFF. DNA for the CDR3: TGCGCCAGCGGCCTAGCGGGGTCCTACAATGAGCAGTTCTTC.

CDR3 protein: CASRGTWDNEQFF. The CDR3 bases are TGTGCCAGCAGGGGGACTTGGGACAATGAGCAGTTCTTC. The gene calls are TRBV2 and TRBJ2-1; possibly TRBD2 for D (6 bases). CDR3 length: 13 amino acids. V lost 6 bases, J lost 5 bases, and 11 bases lay in between. CDR1 is SNHLY, CDR2 FYNNEI, per germline.

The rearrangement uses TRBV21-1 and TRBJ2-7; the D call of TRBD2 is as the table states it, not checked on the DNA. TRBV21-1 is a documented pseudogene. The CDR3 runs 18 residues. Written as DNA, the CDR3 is TGTGCCAGCAGCGACTCGACTAGCGGGGGGTCCAGCTCCTACGAGCAGTACTTC. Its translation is CASSDSTSGGSSSYEQYF.

CDR3 loop: CATSRDLLAVIRYNEQFF. For the CDR3, the DNA is TGTGCCACCAGCAGAGATCTACTAGCGGTAATTCGTTACAATGAGCAGTTCTTC. The chain has TRBV15 and TRBJ2-1; TRBD2 matches 8 bases. CDR3 size: 18 residues. Germline V CDR1 and CDR2: LNHNV, YYDKDF (reference sequence). V lost 0 bases to trimming and J lost 4 bases; unmatched junction nucleotides: 11.

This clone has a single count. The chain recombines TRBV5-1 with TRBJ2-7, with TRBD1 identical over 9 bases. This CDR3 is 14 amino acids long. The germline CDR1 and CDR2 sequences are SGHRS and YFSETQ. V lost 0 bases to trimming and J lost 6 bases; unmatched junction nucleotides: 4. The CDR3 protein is CASSLGDRVAEQYF. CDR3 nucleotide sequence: TGCGCCAGCAGCTTGGGGGACAGGGTGGCCGAGCAGTACTTC.

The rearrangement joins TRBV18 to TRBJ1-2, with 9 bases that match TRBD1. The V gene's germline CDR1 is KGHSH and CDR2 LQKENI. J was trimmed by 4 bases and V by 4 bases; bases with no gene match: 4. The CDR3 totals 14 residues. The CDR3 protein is CASSLQGALYGYTF. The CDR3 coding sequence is TGTGCCAGCTCACTACAGGGGGCACTCTATGGCTACACCTTC.

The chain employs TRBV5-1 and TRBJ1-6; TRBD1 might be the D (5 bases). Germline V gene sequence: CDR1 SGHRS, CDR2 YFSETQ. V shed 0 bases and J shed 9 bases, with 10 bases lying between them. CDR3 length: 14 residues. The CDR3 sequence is CASSLANRGSPLHF. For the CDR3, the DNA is TGCGCCAGCAGCTTGGCCAATAGGGGTTCACCCCTCCACTTT. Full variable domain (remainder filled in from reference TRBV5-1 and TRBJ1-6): KAGVTQTPRYLIKTRGQQVTLSCSPISGHRSVSWYQQTPGQGLQFLFEYFSETQRNKGNFPGRFSGRQFSNSRSEMNVSTLELGDSALYLCASSLANRGSPLHFGNGTRLTVT.

CDR3 amino acids: CASSFQGEDTQYF. The CDR3 coding sequence is TGCGCCAGCAGCTTCCAGGGTGAAGATACGCAGTATTTT. The rearrangement links TRBV5-1 to TRBJ2-3, with D possibly matching TRBD1 (5 bases). V lost 2 bases to trimming and J lost 5 bases, with 9 bases between them. This CDR3 region has 13 residues. From germline, CDR1 is SGHRS and CDR2 YFSETQ.

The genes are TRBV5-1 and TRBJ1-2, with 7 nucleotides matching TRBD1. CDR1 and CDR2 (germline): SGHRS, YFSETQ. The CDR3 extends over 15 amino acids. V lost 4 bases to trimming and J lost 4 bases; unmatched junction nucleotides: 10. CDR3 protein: CASSPEGTDLYGYTF. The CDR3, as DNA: TGCGCCAGCAGCCCGGAAGGGACAGACCTCTATGGCTACACCTTC.

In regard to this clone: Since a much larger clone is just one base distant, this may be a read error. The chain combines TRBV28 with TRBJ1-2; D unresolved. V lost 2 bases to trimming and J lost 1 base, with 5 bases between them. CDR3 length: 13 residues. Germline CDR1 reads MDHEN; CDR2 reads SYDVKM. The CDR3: CASSLVNNYGYTF. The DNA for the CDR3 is TGTGCCAGCAGTTTAGTCAATAACTATGGCTACACCTTC.

The chain's CDR3 is CASSRQGYEQYF. The CDR3, as DNA: TGTGCCAGTAGTCGACAGGGTTACGAGCAGTACTTC. The genes are TRBV19 and TRBJ2-7; 7 bases are shared with TRBD1. The germline V gene has CDR1 LNHDA and CDR2 SQIVND (reference sequence). J gave up 4 bases and V 5 bases, and 2 bases lay outside the gene matches. The CDR3 spans 12 residues.

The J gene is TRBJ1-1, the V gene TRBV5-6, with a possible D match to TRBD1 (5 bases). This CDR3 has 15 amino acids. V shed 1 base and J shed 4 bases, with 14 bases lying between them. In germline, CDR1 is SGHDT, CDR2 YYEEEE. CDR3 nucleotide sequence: TGTGCCAGCAGCTTGCAAGCCGGTAGGGGCACTGAAGCTTTCTTT. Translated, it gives CASSLQAGRGTEAFF.

CDR3 sequence (DNA): TGTGCCTCCGGGACAGGGGTCGGCTACACCTTC. This translates into CASGTGVGYTF. The gene calls are TRBV30 and TRBJ1-2; 10 bases are a match to TRBD1. CDR3 length: 11 amino acids. Germline CDR1 reads GTSNPN; CDR2 reads SVGIG (reference sequence). The V segment lost 7 bases and the J segment 8 bases; nucleotides outside the gene matches: 4. Full variable domain (remainder filled in from reference TRBV30 and TRBJ1-2): SQTIHQWPATLVQPVGSPLSLECTVEGTSNPNLYWYRQAAGRGLQLLFYSVGIGQISSEVPQNLSASRPQDRQFILSSKKLLLSDSGFYLCASGTGVGYTFGSGTRLTVV.

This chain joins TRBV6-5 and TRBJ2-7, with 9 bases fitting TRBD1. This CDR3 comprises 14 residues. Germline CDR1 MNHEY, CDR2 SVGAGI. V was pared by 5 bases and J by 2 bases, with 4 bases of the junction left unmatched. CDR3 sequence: CASSPDRGTYEQYF. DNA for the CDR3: TGTGCCAGCAGTCCCGACAGGGGGACCTACGAGCAGTACTTC.

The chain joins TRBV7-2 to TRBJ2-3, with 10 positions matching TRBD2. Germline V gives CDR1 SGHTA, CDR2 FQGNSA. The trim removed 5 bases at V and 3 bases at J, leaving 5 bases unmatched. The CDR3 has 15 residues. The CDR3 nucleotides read TGTGCCAGCAGCCGAGTGACTAGCGGGACAGATACGCAGTATTTT. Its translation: CASSRVTSGTDTQYF.

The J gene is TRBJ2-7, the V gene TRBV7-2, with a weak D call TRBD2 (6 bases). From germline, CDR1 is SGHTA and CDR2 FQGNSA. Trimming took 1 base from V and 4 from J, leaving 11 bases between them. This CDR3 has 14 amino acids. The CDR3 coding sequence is TGTGCCAGCAGCTTAGATCTGGGGGGTTACGAGCAGTACTTC. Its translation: CASSLDLGGYEQYF.

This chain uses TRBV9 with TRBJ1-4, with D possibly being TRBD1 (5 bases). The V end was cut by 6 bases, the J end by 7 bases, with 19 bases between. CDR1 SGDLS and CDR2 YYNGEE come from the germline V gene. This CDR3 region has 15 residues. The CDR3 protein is CASNQGGDLGEKLFF. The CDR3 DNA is TGTGCCAGCAACCAAGGAGGGGATTTAGGTGAAAAACTGTTTTTT. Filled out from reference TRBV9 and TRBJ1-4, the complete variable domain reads DSGVTQTPKHLITATGQRVTLRCSPRSGDLSVYWYQQSLDQGLQFLIQYYNGEERAKGNILERFSAQQFPDLHSELNLSSLELGDSALYFCASNQGGDLGEKLFFGSGTQLSVL.

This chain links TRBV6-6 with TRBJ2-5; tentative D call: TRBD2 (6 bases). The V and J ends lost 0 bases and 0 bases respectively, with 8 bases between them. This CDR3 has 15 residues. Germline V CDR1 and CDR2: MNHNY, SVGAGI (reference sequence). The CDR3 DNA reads TGTGCCAGCAGTTACTCGCGGGGTAACCAAGAGACCCAGTACTTC. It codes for CASSYSRGNQETQYF.

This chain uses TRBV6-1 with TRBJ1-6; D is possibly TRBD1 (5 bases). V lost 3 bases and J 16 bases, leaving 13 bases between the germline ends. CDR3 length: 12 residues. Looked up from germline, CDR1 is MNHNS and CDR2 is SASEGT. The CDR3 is CASSEAGGTLHF. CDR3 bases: TGTGCCAGCAGTGAGGCCGGGGGTACACTCCACTTT.

Here the CDR3 DNA reads TGTGCCAGCAGTCAACAGGGGGGTAGGAGCAATCAGCCCCAGCATTTT. This translates into CASSQQGGRSNQPQHF. This chain links TRBV2 with TRBJ1-5; 8 nucleotides agree with TRBD1. Germline V gene sequence: CDR1 SNHLY, CDR2 FYNNEI. CDR3 size: 16 residues. Trimming removed 5 bases from V and 1 base from J; junction bases left unmatched: 7.

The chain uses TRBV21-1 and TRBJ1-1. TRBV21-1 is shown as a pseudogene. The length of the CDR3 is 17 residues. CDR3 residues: CASSSPLSRRANTEAFF. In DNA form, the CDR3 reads TGTGCCAGCAGCAGCCCTCTTTCTCGTAGAGCAAACACTGAAGCTTTCTTT.

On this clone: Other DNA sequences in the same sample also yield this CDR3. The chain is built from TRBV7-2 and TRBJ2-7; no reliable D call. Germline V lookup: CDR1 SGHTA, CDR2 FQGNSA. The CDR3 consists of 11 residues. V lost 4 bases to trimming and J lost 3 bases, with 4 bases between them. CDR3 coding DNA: TGTGCCAGCAGCTCCCACTACGAGCAGTACTTC. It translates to CASSSHYEQYF.

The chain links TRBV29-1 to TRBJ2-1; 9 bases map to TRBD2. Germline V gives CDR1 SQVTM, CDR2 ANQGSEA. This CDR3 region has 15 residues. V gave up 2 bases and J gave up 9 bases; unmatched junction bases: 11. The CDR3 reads CSVESRLAGSSEQFF. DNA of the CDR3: TGCAGCGTTGAAAGTCGCCTAGCGGGATCCAGTGAGCAGTTCTTC.

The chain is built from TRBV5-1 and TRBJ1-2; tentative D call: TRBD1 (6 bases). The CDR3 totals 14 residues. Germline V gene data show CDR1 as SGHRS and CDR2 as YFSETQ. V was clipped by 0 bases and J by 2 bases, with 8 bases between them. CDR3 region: CASSLDRVNYGYTF. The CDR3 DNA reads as TGCGCCAGCAGCTTGGACAGGGTAAACTATGGCTACACCTTC.

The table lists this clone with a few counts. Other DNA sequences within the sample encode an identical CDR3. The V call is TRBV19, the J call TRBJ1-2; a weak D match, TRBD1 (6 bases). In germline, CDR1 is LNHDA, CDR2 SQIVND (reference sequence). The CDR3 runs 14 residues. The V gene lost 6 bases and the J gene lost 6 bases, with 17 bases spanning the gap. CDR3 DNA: TGTGCCAGTAGCATCCAAGGACAGATACATGGCTACACCTTC. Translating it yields CASSIQGQIHGYTF.